The following is a TCR beta chain sequence with its context. This clone's antigen is unknown. The record has no base qualities; no much larger clone is one base away. These data are taken from a study of T cell changes during pregnancy in multiple sclerosis (dated by TCRdb to about 2019). Broadly, across the study: Changes in the T cell repertoire over the course of pregnancy were examined in this study in women with multiple sclerosis.

V loses 7 bases of germline sequence and J loses 5 bases, and the interval between the two ends is 17 bases. Measured from the cysteine to the phenylalanine, the CDR3 is 14 residues long. The DNA shown is the 42-base CDR3, in frame from base 1. Based on the germline V gene (reference sequence), the CDR1 and CDR2 sequences are MNHNY and SVGAGI. Library preparation used the immunoSEQ multiplex PCR assay. Drawn from immuneACCESS, this table holds only the in-frame rearrangements with V and J called that TCRdb kept. Clones are partly lost; checked studies trace under half to an unresolved V gene and leave the rest unexplained. This sample holds over 50,000 clones; 91% were observed only once. In total, the top ten clones hold roughly 1.4% of the sample.

The starting material was peripheral blood, obtained in the third trimester of pregnancy. This TCR derives from a female donor in good health, enrolled as a control in a pregnancy study. The sequence joins TRBV6-6 to TRBJ1-2, with the identity of the D gene unclear. At the DNA level, the sequence is TGTGCCAGCAAGGGTAGGACGGGAGAGTATGGCTACACCTTC. This yields the protein CASKGRTGEYGYTF.